The sequence of this T cell receptor beta chain was determined in a study of blood T cell repertoires in COVID-19. Study in general: Collection of acute and convalescent COVID-19 samples took place in the United States, Italy and Spain. T cells, B-cell-depleted T cells, or PBMCs supplied cDNA or gDNA.

Cohort placement rested on clinical history that participants reported themselves. Trimming stripped 8 bases from V and 0 bases from J, with 5 bases between. This CDR3 region has 12 residues. CDR1 GTSNPN and CDR2 SVGIG come from the germline V gene (reference sequence). Per the authors' pipeline: Quantification of nucleated cells was approximated via reference gene primer amplification. TCRdb's table, derived via immunoSEQ multiplex PCR, lists solely in-frame clones and lacks some. D and trimming come from the DNA, and the V and J calls and clone size come from that table. The sample carries roughly 140,000 clones, roughly 88% recorded once.

The chain carries TRBV30 and TRBJ2-6; D gene ambiguous. The sequenced sample was PBMCs or T cells enriched from blood (not recorded which). The clonotype originates from a woman in her 30s with acute COVID-19. CDR3 DNA sequence: TGTGCCCTCAGCTCTGGGGCCAACGTCCTGACTTTC. Amino acids: CALSSGANVLTF.